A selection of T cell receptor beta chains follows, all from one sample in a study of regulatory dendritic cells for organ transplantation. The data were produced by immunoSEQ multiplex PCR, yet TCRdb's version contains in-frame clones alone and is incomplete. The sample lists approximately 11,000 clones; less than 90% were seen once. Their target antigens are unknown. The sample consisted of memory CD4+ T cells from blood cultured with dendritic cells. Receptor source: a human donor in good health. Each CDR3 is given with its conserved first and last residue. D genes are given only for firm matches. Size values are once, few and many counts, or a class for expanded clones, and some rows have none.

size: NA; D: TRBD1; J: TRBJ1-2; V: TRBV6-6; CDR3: CASSISGTGVGYTF; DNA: TGTGCCAGCAGTATATCCGGGACAGGGGTCGGCTACACCTTC
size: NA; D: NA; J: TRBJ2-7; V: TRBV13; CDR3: CASSSNRGGRYEQYF; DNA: TGTGCCAGCAGCAGCAACAGGGGGGGCCGCTACGAGCAGTACTTC
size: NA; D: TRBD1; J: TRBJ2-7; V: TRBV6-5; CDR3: CATRDRGPYEQYF; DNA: TGTGCCACCCGGGACAGGGGGCCCTACGAGCAGTACTTC
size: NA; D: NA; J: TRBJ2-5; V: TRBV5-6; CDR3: CASSLGWGRRGETQYF; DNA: TGTGCCAGCAGCTTGGGTTGGGGCCGCCGGGGGGAGACCCAGTACTTC
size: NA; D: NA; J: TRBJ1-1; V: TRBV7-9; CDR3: CASSLEGINTEAFF; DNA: TGTGCCAGCAGCTTAGAGGGGATTAACACTGAAGCTTTCTTT
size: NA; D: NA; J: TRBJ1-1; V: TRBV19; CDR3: CASSIQRDTEAFF; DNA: TGTGCCAGTAGTATTCAAAGGGACACTGAAGCTTTCTTT
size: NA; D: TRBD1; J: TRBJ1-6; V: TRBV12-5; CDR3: CASGPREGAYSPLHF; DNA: TGTGCTAGTGGTCCCAGGGAGGGGGCCTATTCACCCCTCCACTTT
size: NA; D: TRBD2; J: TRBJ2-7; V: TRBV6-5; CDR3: CASSSGFGEGTYEQYF; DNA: TGTGCCAGCAGTTCCGGCTTCGGGGAGGGAACCTACGAGCAGTACTTC
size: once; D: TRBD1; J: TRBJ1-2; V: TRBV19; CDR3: CASSIQAGGRYGYTF; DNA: TGTGCCAGTAGTATTCAGGCAGGGGGCCGCTATGGCTACACCTTC
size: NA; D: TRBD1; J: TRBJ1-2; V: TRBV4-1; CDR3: CASSQEETGGSRYTF; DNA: TGCGCCAGCAGCCAAGAGGAGACAGGGGGCAGTCGTTATACCTTC
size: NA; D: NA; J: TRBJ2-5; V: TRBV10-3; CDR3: CATKVGGRGETQYF; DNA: TGTGCCACCAAGGTCGGGGGGCGCGGAGAGACCCAGTACTTC
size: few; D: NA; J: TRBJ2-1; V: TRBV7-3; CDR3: CASSLTGWVQFF; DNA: TGTGCCAGCAGCTTAACGGGTTGGGTTCAGTTCTTC
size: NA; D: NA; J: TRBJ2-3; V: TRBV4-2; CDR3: CASSQGLQHTDTQYF; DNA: TGTGCCAGCAGCCAAGGGTTGCAACACACAGATACGCAGTATTTT
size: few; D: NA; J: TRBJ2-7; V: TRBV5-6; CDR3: CASSLDGGYYEQYF; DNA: TGTGCCAGCAGCTTGGACGGAGGATACTACGAGCAGTACTTC
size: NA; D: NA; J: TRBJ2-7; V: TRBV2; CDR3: CASSEALARSYEQYF; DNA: TGTGCCAGCAGTGAAGCGCTTGCCAGATCCTACGAGCAGTACTTC
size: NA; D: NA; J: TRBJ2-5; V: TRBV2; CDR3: CASTKGNSGQETQYF; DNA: TGTGCCAGCACCAAGGGTAACTCAGGCCAAGAGACCCAGTACTTC
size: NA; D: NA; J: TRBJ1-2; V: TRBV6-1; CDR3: CASSEGLAGNYGYTF; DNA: TGTGCCAGCAGTGAAGGGTTAGCAGGGAACTATGGCTACACCTTC
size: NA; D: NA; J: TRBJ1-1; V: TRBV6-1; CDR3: CASEINRARTEAFF; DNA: TGTGCCAGCGAGATCAACAGGGCTCGCACTGAAGCTTTCTTT
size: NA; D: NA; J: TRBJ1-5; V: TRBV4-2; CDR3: CASSQDDPNQPQHF; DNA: TGTGCCAGCAGCCAAGATGACCCAAATCAGCCCCAGCATTTT
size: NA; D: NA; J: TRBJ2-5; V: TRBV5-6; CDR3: CASSNFGQETQYF; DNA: TGTGCCAGCAGCAATTTCGGACAAGAGACCCAGTACTTC
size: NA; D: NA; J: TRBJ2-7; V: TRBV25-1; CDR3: CASSDKYEQYF; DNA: TGTGCCAGCAGTGACAAATACGAGCAGTACTTC
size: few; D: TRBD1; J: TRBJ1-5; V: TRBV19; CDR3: CATSDRGNQPQHF; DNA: TGTGCCACCTCCGACAGGGGTAATCAGCCCCAGCATTTT
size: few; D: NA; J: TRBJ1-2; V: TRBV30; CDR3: CAWSVSGAYGYTF; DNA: TGTGCCTGGAGTGTGAGTGGGGCCTATGGCTACACCTTC
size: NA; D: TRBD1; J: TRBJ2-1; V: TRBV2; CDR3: CASSDQGAWFF; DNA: TGTGCCAGCAGTGACCAGGGGGCCTGGTTCTTC
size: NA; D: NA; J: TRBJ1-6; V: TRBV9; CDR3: CASSVQSSYNSPLHF; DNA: TGTGCCAGCAGCGTACAAAGCTCCTATAATTCACCCCTCCACTTT
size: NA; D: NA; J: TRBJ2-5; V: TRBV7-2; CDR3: CASSPPEETQYF; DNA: TGTGCCAGCAGCCCTCCTGAAGAGACCCAGTACTTC
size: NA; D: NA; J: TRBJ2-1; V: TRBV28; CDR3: CASSFVNEQFF; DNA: TGTGCCAGCAGTTTCGTTAATGAGCAGTTCTTC
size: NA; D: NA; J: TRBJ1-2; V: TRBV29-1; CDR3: CSVGQRANYGYTF; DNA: TGCAGCGTCGGACAGAGAGCTAACTATGGCTACACCTTC
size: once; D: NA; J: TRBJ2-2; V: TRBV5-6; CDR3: CASSLGSPGQVTGELFF; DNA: TGTGCCAGCAGCTTGGGAAGTCCGGGTCAAGTCACCGGGGAGCTGTTTTTT
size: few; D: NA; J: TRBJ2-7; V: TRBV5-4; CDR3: CASSFSGARGEQYF; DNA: TGTGCCAGCAGCTTCTCAGGGGCGCGGGGCGAGCAGTACTTC
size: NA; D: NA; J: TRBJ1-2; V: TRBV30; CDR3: CAWSGGIFYGYTF; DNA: TGTGCCTGGAGTGGGGGGATCTTCTATGGCTACACCTTC
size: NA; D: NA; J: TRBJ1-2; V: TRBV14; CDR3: CASSQAARGGYGYTF; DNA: TGTGCCAGCAGCCAAGCTGCTAGGGGCGGCTATGGCTACACCTTC
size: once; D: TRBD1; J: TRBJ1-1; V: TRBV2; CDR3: CASMGTVMNTEAFF; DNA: TGTGCCAGCATGGGGACAGTTATGAACACTGAAGCTTTCTTT
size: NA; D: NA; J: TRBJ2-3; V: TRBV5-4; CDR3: CASRSDWGGLTDTQYF; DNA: TGTGCCAGCAGATCTGACTGGGGGGGCCTCACAGATACGCAGTATTTT
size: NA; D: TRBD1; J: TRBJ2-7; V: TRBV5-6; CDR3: CASSTLGGQVGVDEQYF; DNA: TGTGCCAGCAGCACCTTGGGGGGACAGGTCGGAGTGGACGAGCAGTACTTC
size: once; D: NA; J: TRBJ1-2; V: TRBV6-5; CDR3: CASSRTSSIYGYTF; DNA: TGTGCCAGCAGTCGCACAAGTAGTATCTATGGCTACACCTTC
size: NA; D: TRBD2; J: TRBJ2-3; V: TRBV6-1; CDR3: CASSAREGWTTDTQYF; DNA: TGTGCCAGCAGTGCCCGGGAGGGCTGGACCACAGATACGCAGTATTTT
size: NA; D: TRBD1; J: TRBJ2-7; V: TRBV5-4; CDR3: CASSPVPGQTYEQYF; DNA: TGTGCCAGCAGCCCAGTCCCGGGACAGACCTACGAGCAGTACTTC
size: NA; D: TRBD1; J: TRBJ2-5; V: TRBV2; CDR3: CASSRERQGARETQYF; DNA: TGTGCCAGCAGTAGGGAACGGCAGGGGGCTCGAGAGACCCAGTACTTC
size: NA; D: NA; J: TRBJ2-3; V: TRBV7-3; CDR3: CASSFSLGDTQYF; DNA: TGTGCCAGCAGCTTTTCCCTGGGGGATACGCAGTATTTT
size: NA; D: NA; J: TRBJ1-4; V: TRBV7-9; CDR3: CASSLAGVPNEKLFF; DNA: TGTGCCAGCAGCTTAGCAGGGGTTCCGAATGAAAAACTGTTTTTT
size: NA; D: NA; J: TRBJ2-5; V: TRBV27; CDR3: CASSSSRTVKGETQYF; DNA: TGTGCCAGCAGTTCCAGTCGGACAGTCAAAGGCGAGACCCAGTACTTC
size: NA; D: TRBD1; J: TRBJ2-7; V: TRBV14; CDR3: CASSPPGQTFYEQYF; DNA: TGTGCCAGCAGCCCCCCGGGACAGACTTTTTACGAGCAGTACTTC
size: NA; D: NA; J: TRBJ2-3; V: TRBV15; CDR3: CATSREDPTDTQYF; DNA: TGTGCCACCAGCAGAGAGGACCCCACAGATACGCAGTATTTT
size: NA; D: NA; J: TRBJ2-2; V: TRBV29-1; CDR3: CSVETRTNTGELFF; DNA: TGCAGCGTTGAGACACGGACAAACACCGGGGAGCTGTTTTTT